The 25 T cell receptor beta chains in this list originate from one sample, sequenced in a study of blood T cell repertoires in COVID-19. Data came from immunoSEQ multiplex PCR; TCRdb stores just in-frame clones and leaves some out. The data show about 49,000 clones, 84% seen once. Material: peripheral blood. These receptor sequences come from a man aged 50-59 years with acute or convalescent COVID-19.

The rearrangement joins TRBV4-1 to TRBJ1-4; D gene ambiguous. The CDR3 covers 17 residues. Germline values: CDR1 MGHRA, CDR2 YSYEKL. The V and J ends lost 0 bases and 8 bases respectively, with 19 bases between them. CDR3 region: CASSQERGEANFEKLFF. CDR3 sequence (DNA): TGCGCCAGCAGCCAAGAACGGGGTGAGGCCAACTTCGAAAAACTGTTTTTT.

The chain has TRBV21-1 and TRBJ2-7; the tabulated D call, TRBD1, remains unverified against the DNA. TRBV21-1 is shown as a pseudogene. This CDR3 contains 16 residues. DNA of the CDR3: TGTGCCAGCAGCCCCCCAAGGGGGACAGGGTCCTACGAGCAGTACTTC. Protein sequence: CASSPPRGTGSYEQYF.

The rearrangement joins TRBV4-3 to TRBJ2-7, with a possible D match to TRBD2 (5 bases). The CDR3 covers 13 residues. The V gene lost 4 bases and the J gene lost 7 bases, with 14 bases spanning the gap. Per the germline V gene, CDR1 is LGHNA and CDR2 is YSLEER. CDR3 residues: CASSRRPGWEQYF. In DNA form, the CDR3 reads TGCGCCAGCAGCCGGAGACCGGGATGGGAGCAGTACTTC.

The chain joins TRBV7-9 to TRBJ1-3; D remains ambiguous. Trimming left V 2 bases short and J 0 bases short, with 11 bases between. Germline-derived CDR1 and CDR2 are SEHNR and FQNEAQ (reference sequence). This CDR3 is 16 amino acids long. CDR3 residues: CASSLTTQLSGNTIYF. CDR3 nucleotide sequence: TGTGCCAGCAGCTTAACGACACAACTCTCTGGAAACACCATATATTTT.

Written as DNA, the CDR3 is TGTGCCAGCAGCCAGGAGGACAGGGCCTACGAGCAGTACTTC. Translation gives CASSQEDRAYEQYF. The J gene is TRBJ2-7, the V gene TRBV14; 8 nucleotides agree with TRBD1. V shed 3 bases, J shed 2 bases, and the junction held 3 bases outside the gene matches. The V gene's germline CDR1 is SGHDN and CDR2 FVKESK. The CDR3 sequence is 14 residues long.

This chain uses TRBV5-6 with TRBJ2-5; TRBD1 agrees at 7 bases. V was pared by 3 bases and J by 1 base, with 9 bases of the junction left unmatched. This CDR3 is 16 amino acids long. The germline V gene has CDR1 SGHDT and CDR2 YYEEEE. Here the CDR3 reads CASSSGTVRLQETQYF. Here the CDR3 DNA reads TGTGCCAGCAGCTCCGGGACAGTACGACTCCAAGAGACCCAGTACTTC.

CDR3: CASSIGQGVQEAFF. The CDR3 nucleotides read TGTGCCAGTAGTATAGGACAGGGGGTGCAAGAAGCTTTCTTT. The V and J genes are TRBV19 and TRBJ1-1, with 9 positions matching TRBD1. The germline V gene has CDR1 LNHDA and CDR2 SQIVND (reference sequence). The CDR3 covers 14 residues. V was pared by 1 base and J by 8 bases, with 5 bases of the junction left unmatched.

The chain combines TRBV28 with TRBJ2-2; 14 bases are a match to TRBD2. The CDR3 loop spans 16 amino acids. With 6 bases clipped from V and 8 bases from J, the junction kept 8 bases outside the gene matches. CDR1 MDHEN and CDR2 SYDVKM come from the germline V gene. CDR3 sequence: CASRGGLAGGGGELFF. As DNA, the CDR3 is TGTGCCAGCAGGGGTGGACTAGCGGGAGGAGGTGGGGAGCTGTTTTTT.

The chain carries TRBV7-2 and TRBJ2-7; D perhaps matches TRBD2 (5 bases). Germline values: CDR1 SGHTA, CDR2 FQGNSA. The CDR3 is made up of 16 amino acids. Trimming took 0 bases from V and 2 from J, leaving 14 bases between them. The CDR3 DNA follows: TGTGCCAGCAGCTTAGCGGCTAGCCAGACCGCCTACGAGCAGTACTTC. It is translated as CASSLAASQTAYEQYF.

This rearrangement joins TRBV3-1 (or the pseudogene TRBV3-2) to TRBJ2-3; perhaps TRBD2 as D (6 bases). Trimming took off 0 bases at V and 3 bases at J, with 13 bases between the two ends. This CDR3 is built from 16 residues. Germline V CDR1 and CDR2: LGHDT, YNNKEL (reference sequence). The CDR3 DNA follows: TGTGCCAGCAGCCAAGATTGCGGGGTTAGGACAGATACGCAGTATTTT. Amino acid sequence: CASSQDCGVRTDTQYF.

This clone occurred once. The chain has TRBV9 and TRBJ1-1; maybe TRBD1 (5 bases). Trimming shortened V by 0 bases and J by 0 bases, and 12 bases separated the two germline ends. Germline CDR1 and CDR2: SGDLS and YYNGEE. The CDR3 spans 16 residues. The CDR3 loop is CASSVEKNRMNTEAFF. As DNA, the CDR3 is TGTGCCAGCAGCGTAGAAAAGAACAGGATGAACACTGAAGCTTTCTTT.

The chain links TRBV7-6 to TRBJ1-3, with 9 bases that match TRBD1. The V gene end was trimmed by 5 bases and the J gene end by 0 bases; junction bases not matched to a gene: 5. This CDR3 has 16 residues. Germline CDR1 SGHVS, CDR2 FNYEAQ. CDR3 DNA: TGTGCCAGCAGCCCAGACAGGGGGGACTCTGGAAACACCATATATTTT. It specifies CASSPDRGDSGNTIYF.

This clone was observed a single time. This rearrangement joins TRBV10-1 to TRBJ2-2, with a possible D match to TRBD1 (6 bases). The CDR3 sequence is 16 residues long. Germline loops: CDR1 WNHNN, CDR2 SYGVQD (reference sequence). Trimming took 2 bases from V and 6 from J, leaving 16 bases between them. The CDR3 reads CASSEGRGPKAGELFF. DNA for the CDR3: TGCGCCAGCAGTGAGGGCAGGGGTCCCAAGGCCGGGGAGCTGTTTTTT.

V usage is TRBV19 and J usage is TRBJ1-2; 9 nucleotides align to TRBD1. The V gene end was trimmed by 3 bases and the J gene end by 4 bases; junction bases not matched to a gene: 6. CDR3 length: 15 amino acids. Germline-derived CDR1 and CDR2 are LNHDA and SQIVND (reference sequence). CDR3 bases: TGTGCCAGTAGTATTAACACAGGGGGCAGCTATGGCTACACCTTC. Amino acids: CASSINTGGSYGYTF.

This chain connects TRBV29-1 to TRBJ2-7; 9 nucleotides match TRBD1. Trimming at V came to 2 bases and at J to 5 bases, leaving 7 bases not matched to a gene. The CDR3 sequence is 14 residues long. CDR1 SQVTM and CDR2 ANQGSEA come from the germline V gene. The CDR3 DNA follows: TGCAGCGTTGAACCGCGGACAGGGGTAGACGAGCAGTACTTC. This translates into CSVEPRTGVDEQYF.

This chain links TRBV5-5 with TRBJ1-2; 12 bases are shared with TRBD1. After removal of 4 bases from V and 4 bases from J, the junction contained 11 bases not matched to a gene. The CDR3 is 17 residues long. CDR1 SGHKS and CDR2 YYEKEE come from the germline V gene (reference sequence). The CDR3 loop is CASSPGTGGVSRYGYTF. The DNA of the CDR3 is TGTGCCAGCAGCCCGGGGACAGGGGGCGTATCTCGCTATGGCTACACCTTC.

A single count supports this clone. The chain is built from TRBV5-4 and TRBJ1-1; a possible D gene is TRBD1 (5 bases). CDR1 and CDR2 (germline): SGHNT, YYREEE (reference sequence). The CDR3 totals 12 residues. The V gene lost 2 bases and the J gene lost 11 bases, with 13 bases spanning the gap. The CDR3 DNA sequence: TGTGCCAGCAGCTTCAGGAGGGGCGAGGCTTTCTTT. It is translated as CASSFRRGEAFF.

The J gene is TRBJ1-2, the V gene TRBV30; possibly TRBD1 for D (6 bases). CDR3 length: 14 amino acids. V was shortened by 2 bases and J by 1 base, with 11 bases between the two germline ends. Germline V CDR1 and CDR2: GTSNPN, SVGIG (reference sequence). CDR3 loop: CAWSLGALNYGYTF. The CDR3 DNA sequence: TGTGCCTGGAGTCTGGGGGCCCTTAACTATGGCTACACCTTC.

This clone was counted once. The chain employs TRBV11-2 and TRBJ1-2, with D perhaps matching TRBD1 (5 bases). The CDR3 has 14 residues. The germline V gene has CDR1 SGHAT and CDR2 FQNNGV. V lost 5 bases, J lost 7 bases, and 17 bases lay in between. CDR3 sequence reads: CASSNTGPVLGYTF. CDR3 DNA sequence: TGTGCCAGCAGCAACACAGGCCCTGTTCTTGGCTACACCTTC.

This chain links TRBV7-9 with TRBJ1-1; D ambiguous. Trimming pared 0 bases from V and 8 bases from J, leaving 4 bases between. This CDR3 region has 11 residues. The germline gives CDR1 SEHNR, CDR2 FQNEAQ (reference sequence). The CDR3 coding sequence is TGTGCCAGCAGCTTAGCCCAGGAAGCTTTCTTT. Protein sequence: CASSLAQEAFF.

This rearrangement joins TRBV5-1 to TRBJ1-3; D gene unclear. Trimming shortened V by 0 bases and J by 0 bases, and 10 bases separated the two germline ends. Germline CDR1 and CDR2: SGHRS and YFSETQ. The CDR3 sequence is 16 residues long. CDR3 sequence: CASSLAVGLSGNTIYF. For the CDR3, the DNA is TGCGCCAGCAGCTTGGCCGTCGGACTCTCTGGAAACACCATATATTTT.

The CDR3 here is CASSLDTYGYTF. The DNA for the CDR3 is TGTGCCAGCAGCCTCGACACTTATGGCTACACCTTC. The rearrangement joins TRBV7-8 to TRBJ1-2, with D unclear. Trimming removed 5 bases from V and 5 bases from J, with 9 bases in between. This CDR3 has 12 residues. Germline CDR1 reads SGHVS; CDR2 reads FQNEAQ.

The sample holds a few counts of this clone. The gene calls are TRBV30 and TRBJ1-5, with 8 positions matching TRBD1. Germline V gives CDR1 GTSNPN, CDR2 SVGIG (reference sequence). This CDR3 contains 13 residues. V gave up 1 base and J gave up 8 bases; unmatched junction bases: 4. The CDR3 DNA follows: TGTGCCTGGAGTGCCCAGGGGGCTGAGCCCCAGCATTTT. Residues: CAWSAQGAEPQHF.

The CDR3 DNA sequence: TGTGCCAGCAGCTTAGAGGGGACAGGGATGGAGACCCAGTACTTC. This sequence encodes CASSLEGTGMETQYF. V gene TRBV11-3 combines with J gene TRBJ2-5; 9 bases line up with TRBD1. Germline V gene lookup returns CDR1 SGHNT and CDR2 YENEEA. J lost 5 bases, V lost 0 bases, and 4 bases had no gene match. This CDR3 is 15 amino acids long.

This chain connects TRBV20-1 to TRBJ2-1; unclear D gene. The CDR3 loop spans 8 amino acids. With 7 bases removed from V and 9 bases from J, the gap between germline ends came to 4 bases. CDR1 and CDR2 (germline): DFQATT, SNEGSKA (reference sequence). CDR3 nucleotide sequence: TGCAGTGTGAGTGAGCAGTTCTTC. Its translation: CSVSEQFF.